This T cell receptor beta chain stems from a study of CD8 T cells in ankylosing spondylitis. A few counts support this clonotype. CDR3 size: 14 residues. Germline V lookup: CDR1 SGHRS, CDR2 YFSETQ. V lost 4 bases and J 6 bases, leaving 17 bases between the germline ends. TCRdb re-called the 5' RACE reads with MiXCR, one entry per CDR3 protein. Found here are tens of thousands of distinct CDR3 sequences, around 25% of them singletons; the top ten hold roughly three fifths. Sequenced input: blood, either unsorted or a sorted T cell fraction (not recorded which). The clonotype originates from a male donor with ankylosing spondylitis or in good health (not recorded which). This sequence joins TRBV5-1 and TRBJ2-7; either TRBD1 or TRBD2 may fit D (5 bases each). The CDR3: CASSPSGTLIEQYV. The DNA of the CDR3 is TGCGCCAGCAGCCCCTCCGGGACCCTCATCGAGCAGTACGTC.